Listed below are T cell receptor beta chains from one sample, sequenced in a study of T cells in localized non-small cell lung cancer. Method: immunoSEQ multiplex PCR; TCRdb's copy keeps in-frame clones and lacks some. Here the sample spans under 3,500 clones, around 26% being singletons. The sample consisted of lung tumor tissue, taken before any cancer treatment. These TCRs come from a male donor older than 55 with stage II lung adenocarcinoma. Both conserved end residues are part of each CDR3. D genes are given only for firm matches. Not every row has a clone size; where given, it reads once, few, many or a size class.

abundance | j_gene | v_gene | d_gene | CDR3nt | CDR3aa
once | TRBJ2-5 | TRBV28 | . | TGTGCCAGCAGTGTCCCGGCCCGGGAGACCCAGTACTTC | CASSVPARETQYF
. | TRBJ2-1 | TRBV5-1 | TRBD2 | TGCGCCAGCAGTTGGAGGGCTAGCGGGAGCCCCTACAATGAGCAGTTCTTC | CASSWRASGSPYNEQFF
once | TRBJ2-1 | TRBV19 | TRBD2 | TGTGCCAGTACCGTGGGGGGGAGAAGCTACAATGAGCAGTTCTTC | CASTVGGRSYNEQFF
few | TRBJ1-4 | TRBV4-1 | . | TGCGCCAGCAGCCGCAGACAGGAAAATGAAAAACTGTTTTTT | CASSRRQENEKLFF
. | TRBJ1-6 | TRBV30 | . | TGTGCCTGGAGTATCAGGTATAATTCACCCCTCCACTTT | CAWSIRYNSPLHF
. | TRBJ2-2 | TRBV19 | TRBD1 | TGTGCCAGTAGTATAGGAACCGGGACAGCATCGTCCGGGGAGCTGTTTTTT | CASSIGTGTASSGELFF
. | TRBJ2-7 | TRBV19 | . | TGTGCCAGTAGTACTACAGGGTCTTCTTACGAGCAGTACTTC | CASSTTGSSYEQYF
few | TRBJ1-6 | TRBV6-8 | . | TGTGCCAGCAGTGTCAACAGGGTCGGGACACCCCTCCACTTT | CASSVNRVGTPLHF
. | TRBJ1-2 | TRBV6-1 | . | TGTGCCAGCAGTGAAGTAGGCAGCTCTAACTATGGCTACACCTTC | CASSEVGSSNYGYTF
large | TRBJ1-1 | TRBV18 | TRBD1 | TGTGCCAGCTCACTACCGGACAGGAGGAACACTGAAGCTTTCTTT | CASSLPDRRNTEAFF
few | TRBJ2-2 | TRBV11-3 | . | TGTGCCAGCAGCGGAAGGTTAGCGGCGAACACCGGGGAGCTGTTTTTT | CASSGRLAANTGELFF
. | TRBJ1-1 | TRBV19 | . | TGTGCCAGTAGTGTCCACGTCTTTGGGGGGACTGAAGCTTTCTTT | CASSVHVFGGTEAFF
. | TRBJ2-1 | TRBV11-3 | TRBD2 | TGTGCCAGCAGCTTTAGGACTAGCGGGAGCCACAATGAGCAGTTCTTC | CASSFRTSGSHNEQFF
. | TRBJ2-7 | TRBV28 | TRBD1 | TGTGCCAGCAGTGCTTGGACAGGGCGCGACGAGCAGTACTTC | CASSAWTGRDEQYF
. | TRBJ2-7 | TRBV9 | . | TGTGCCAGCACCGGGGACGGAGACTACGAGCAGTACTTC | CASTGDGDYEQYF
few | TRBJ1-1 | TRBV18 | . | TGTGCCAGCTCACCACCTGTGGTTGCAAGGCCACTGAACACTGAAGCTTTCTTT | CASSPPVVARPLNTEAFF
few | TRBJ1-6 | TRBV6-7 | . | TGTGCCAGCAGTTACTCTTTCATTCGTTCGGGAGCTTCACCCCTCCACTTT | CASSYSFIRSGASPLHF
. | TRBJ1-2 | TRBV25-1 | . | TGTGCCAGCAGTGAACGGACGCTGCCGGGAGGCTACACCTTC | CASSERTLPGGYTF
few | TRBJ2-2 | TRBV18 | . | TGTGCCAGCTCACCACCGGGACCGCCGAACACCGGGGAGCTGTTTTTT | CASSPPGPPNTGELFF
. | TRBJ1-4 | TRBV18 | TRBD1 | TGTGCCAGCTCGCTCCAACAGGGGGCGAACGAAAAACTGTTTTTT | CASSLQQGANEKLFF
few | TRBJ1-1 | TRBV30 | TRBD1 | TGTGCCTGGAGTATAGGACAGGGTGACGCTGAAGCTTTCTTT | CAWSIGQGDAEAFF
medium-sized | TRBJ2-7 | TRBV6-8 | . | TGTGCCAGCAGCCCCTTTGGAGGGCGGAACGAGCAGTACTTC | CASSPFGGRNEQYF
. | TRBJ1-2 | TRBV4-1 | TRBD1 | TGCGCCAGCACCAACGACAGGGAACTCAACTATGGCTACACCTTC | CASTNDRELNYGYTF